This TCR beta chain was recovered during a study of T cell repertoires in cytomegalovirus infection. In the study overall: TCR beta signatures that were public indicated CMV infection and matching HLA type.

One entry per CDR3 protein results from TCRdb running MiXCR on the reads. The data show about 230,000 distinct CDR3 sequences, under 25% seen once. As concerns this clonotype: Antigen specificity is unknown.

Points from the study as a whole: Dominating the ex vivo response were TCR beta clonotypes that were CMV-specific and HLA-C-restricted. Using cumulative public TCR beta family frequency, the authors identified those who carried CMV together with the relevant HLA.

V was clipped by 7 bases and J by 1 base; unmatched bases: 15. The CDR3 is made up of 17 amino acids. Input material: CD8+ T cells from PBMCs. This sequence originates from a human donor in good health (CMV status not recorded). Some clones in this sample may be carry-over from other donors' samples. This chain connects TRBV12-3 or TRBV12-4 to TRBJ1-1, with 7 bases aligning to TRBD1. CDR3 nucleotides: TGTGCCAGCAACCGGGACAGAGCTCACGGGGAGAACACTGAAGCTTTCTTT. Residues: CASNRDRAHGENTEAFF.